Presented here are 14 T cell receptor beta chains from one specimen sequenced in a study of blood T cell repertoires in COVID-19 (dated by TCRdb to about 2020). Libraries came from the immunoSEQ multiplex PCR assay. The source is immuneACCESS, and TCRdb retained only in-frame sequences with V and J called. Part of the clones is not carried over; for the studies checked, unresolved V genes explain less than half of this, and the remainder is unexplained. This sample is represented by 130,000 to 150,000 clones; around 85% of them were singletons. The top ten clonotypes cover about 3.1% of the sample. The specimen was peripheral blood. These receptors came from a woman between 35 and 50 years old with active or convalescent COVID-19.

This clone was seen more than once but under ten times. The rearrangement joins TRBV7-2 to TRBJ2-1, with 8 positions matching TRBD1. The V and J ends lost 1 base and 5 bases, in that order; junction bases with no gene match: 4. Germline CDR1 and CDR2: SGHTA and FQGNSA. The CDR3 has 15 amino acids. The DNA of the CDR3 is TGTGCCAGCAGCTTAGGAGGACAGGGAAACAATGAGCAGTTCTTC. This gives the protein CASSLGGQGNNEQFF.

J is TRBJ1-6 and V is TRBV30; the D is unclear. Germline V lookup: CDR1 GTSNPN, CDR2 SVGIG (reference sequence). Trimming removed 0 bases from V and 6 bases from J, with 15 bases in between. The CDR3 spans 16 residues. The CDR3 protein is CAWSVPGGYGNSPLHF. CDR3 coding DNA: TGTGCCTGGAGTGTACCCGGAGGGTACGGTAATTCACCCCTCCACTTT.

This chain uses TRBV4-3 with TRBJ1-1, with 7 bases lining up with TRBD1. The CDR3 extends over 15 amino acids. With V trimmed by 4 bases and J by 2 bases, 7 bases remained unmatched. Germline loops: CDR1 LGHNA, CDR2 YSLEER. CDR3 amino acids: CASSPAGTENTEAFF. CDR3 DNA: TGCGCCAGCAGCCCAGCCGGGACAGAAAACACTGAAGCTTTCTTT.

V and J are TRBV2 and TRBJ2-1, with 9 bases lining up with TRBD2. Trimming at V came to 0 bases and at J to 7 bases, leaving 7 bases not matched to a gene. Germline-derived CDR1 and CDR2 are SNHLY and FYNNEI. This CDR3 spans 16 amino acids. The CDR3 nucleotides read TGTGCCAGCAGTGAAGCCCGACTAGCGGTCGGGAATGAGCAGTTCTTC. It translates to CASSEARLAVGNEQFF.

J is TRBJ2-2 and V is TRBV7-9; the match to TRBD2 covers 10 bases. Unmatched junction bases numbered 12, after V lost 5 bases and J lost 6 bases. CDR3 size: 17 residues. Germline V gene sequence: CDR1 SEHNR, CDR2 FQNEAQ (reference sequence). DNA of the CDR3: TGTGCCAGCAGCCACCCTCCTGGGACTAGCGCGCCCGGGGAGCTGTTTTTT. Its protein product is CASSHPPGTSAPGELFF.

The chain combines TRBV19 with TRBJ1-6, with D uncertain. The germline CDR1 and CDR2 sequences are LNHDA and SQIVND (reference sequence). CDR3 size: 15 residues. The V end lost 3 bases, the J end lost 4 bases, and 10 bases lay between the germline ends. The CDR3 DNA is TGTGCCAGTAGTATTATAGGCGGATATAATTCACCCCTCCACTTT. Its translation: CASSIIGGYNSPLHF.

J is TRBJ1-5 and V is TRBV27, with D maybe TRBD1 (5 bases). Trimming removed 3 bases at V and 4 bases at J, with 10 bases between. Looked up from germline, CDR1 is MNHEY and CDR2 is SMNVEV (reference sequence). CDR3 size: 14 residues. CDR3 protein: CASSFRQSNQPQHF. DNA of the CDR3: TGTGCCAGCAGTTTCAGACAGTCGAATCAGCCCCAGCATTTT.

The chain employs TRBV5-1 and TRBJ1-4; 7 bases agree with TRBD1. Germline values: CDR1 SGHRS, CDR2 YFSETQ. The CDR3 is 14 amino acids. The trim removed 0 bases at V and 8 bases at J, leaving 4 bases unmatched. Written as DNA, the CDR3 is TGCGCCAGCAGCTTGGGACAGGGTTTGGAAAAACTGTTTTTT. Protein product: CASSLGQGLEKLFF. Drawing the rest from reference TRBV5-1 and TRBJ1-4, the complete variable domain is KAGVTQTPRYLIKTRGQQVTLSCSPISGHRSVSWYQQTPGQGLQFLFEYFSETQRNKGNFPGRFSGRQFSNSRSEMNVSTLELGDSALYLCASSLGQGLEKLFFGSGTQLSVL.

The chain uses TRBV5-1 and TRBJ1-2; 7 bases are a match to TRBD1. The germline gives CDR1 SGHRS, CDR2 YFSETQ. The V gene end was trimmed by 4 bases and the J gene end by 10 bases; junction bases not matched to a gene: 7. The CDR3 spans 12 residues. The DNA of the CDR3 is TGCGCCAGCAGCGTTGAACAGGGGTCCTACACCTTC. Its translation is CASSVEQGSYTF.

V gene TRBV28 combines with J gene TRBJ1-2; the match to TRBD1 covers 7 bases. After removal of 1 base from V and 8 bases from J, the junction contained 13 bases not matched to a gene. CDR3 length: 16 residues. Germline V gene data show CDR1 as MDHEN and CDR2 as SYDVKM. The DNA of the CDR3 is TGTGCCAGCAGTTTATCCTGGACAGGAGCTAGATCGGGCTACACCTTC. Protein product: CASSLSWTGARSGYTF.

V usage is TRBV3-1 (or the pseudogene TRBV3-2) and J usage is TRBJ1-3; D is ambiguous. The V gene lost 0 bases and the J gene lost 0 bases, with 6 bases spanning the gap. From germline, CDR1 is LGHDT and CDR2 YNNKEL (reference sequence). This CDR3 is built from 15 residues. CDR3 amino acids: CASSQDRYSGNTIYF. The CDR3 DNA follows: TGTGCCAGCAGCCAAGATCGCTACTCTGGAAACACCATATATTTT.

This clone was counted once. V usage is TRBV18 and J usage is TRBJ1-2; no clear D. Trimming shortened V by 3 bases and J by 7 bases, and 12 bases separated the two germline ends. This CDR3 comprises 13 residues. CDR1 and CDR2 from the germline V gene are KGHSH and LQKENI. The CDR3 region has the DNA TGTGCCAGCTCACCCCGGACTGGCTCTGGCTACACCTTC. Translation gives CASSPRTGSGYTF.

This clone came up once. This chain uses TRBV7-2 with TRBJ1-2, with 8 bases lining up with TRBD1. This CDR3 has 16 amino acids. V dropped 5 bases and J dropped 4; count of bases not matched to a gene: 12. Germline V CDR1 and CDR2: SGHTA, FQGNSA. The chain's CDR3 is CASSVRTGSGAYGYTF. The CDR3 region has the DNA TGTGCCAGCAGCGTTAGGACAGGGAGTGGTGCCTATGGCTACACCTTC.

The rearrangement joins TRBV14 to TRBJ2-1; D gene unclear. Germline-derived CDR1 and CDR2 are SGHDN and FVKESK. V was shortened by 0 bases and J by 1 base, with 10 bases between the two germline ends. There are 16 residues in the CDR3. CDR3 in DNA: TGTGCCAGCAGCCAAGATGAAAGCGATTCCTACAATGAGCAGTTCTTC. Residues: CASSQDESDSYNEQFF.